These 28 T cell receptor beta chains came from one sample sequenced in a study of early T cells in non-severe SARS-CoV-2 infection. MiXCR was run by TCRdb on the 5' RACE reads, yielding one entry per CDR3 protein. The sample shows just over 60,000 distinct CDR3 sequences, about 9.3% of them seen only once. Specimen: whole blood. The receptors originated from an adult who was a healthcare worker with PCR-confirmed SARS-CoV-2 infection or an uninfected control (not recorded which).

V is TRBV10-2 and J is TRBJ2-7; D perhaps matches TRBD1 (6 bases). The CDR3 is 15 residues long. With 5 bases removed from V and 0 bases from J, the gap between germline ends came to 14 bases. CDR1 and CDR2 (germline): WSHSY, SAAADI. The CDR3 here is CASSPEGHSSYEQYV. The CDR3 coding sequence is TGCGCCAGCAGTCCCGAGGGACATAGCTCCTACGAGCAGTACGTC.

This rearrangement joins TRBV30 to TRBJ2-3; D not certain. The CDR3 has 14 residues. Trimming took 4 bases from V and 0 from J, leaving 11 bases between them. Germline lookup yields CDR1 GTSNPN and CDR2 SVGIG (reference sequence). This chain's CDR3 is CAWKREPSTDTQYF. The CDR3 region has the DNA TGTGCCTGGAAGCGCGAACCTAGCACAGATACGCAGTATTTT.

The chain joins TRBV2 to TRBJ1-5, with no clear D. Per the germline V gene, CDR1 is SNHLY and CDR2 is FYNNEI. This CDR3 spans 12 amino acids. Trimming shortened V by 4 bases and J by 7 bases, and 8 bases separated the two germline ends. The CDR3 nucleotides are TGTGCCAGCAGTGTTCTTGACCAGCCCCAGCATTTT. Protein product: CASSVLDQPQHF.

There are many counts of this clonotype. The rearrangement joins TRBV5-6 to TRBJ1-2, with unresolved D. The germline CDR1 and CDR2 sequences are SGHDT and YYEEEE. This CDR3 spans 14 amino acids. Trimming stripped 2 bases from V and 2 bases from J, with 10 bases between. The DNA of the CDR3 is TGTGCCAGCAGCTTCTGGGGAGCGAACTATGGCTACACCTTC. As protein: CASSFWGANYGYTF.

This rearrangement joins TRBV4-1 to TRBJ1-3; D is uncertain. Trimming left V 0 bases short and J 1 base short, with 13 bases between. Germline V gene lookup returns CDR1 MGHRA and CDR2 YSYEKL. The CDR3 runs 17 residues. DNA for the CDR3: TGCGCCAGCAGCCAAGATAGAGGGAGGTCATCTGGAAACACCATATATTTT. This sequence encodes CASSQDRGRSSGNTIYF.

The chain is built from TRBV30 and TRBJ1-5, with TRBD1 matching 9 bases. The CDR3 is 14 residues long. V trimming: 0 bases; J trimming: 6 bases; junction bases outside the gene matches: 3. Germline V lookup: CDR1 GTSNPN, CDR2 SVGIG (reference sequence). Here the CDR3 reads CAWSVGTGSQPQHF. DNA of the CDR3: TGTGCCTGGAGTGTCGGGACAGGGAGTCAGCCCCAGCATTTT.

This clonotype was seen ten or more times. V is TRBV19 and J is TRBJ2-4; D is ambiguous. V lost 3 bases and J 1 base, leaving 7 bases between the germline ends. Germline V gene data show CDR1 as LNHDA and CDR2 as SQIVND (reference sequence). This CDR3 spans 14 amino acids. The CDR3 protein is CASSIESAKNIQYF. The CDR3 DNA sequence: TGTGCCAGTAGTATCGAAAGCGCCAAAAACATTCAGTACTTC.

The gene calls are TRBV11-2 and TRBJ2-1; a possible D gene is TRBD1 (6 bases). Germline values: CDR1 SGHAT, CDR2 FQNNGV. Trimming cost V 0 bases and J 6 bases, with 15 bases left between them. This CDR3 has 16 residues. The CDR3 sequence is CASSLDPGGRGNEQFF. For the CDR3, the DNA is TGTGCCAGCAGCTTAGATCCTGGGGGCCGAGGCAATGAGCAGTTCTTC. Combining the CDR3 with reference TRBV11-2 and TRBJ2-1 gives the whole variable domain EAGVAQSPRYKIIEKRQSVAFWCNPISGHATLYWYQQILGQGPKLLIQFQNNGVVDDSQLPKDRFSAERLKGVDSTLKIQPAKLEDSAVYLCASSLDPGGRGNEQFFGPGTRLTVL.

The chain is built from TRBV7-3 and TRBJ2-2; D assignment may be TRBD1 or TRBD2 (5 bases each). Per germline, CDR1 SGHTA and CDR2 FQGTGA. The CDR3 covers 13 residues. The V end lost 8 bases, the J end lost 10 bases, and 17 bases lay between the germline ends. CDR3 DNA: TGTGCCAGCGGGACCCCGCCGTATCAGGAGCTGTTTTTT. Translation gives CASGTPPYQELFF.

The chain employs TRBV9 and TRBJ1-1, with 7 nucleotides matching TRBD1. The V gene's germline CDR1 is SGDLS and CDR2 YYNGEE. The trim removed 3 bases at V and 6 bases at J, leaving 11 bases unmatched. The CDR3 has 15 residues. CDR3 nucleotides: TGTGCCAGCAGCGCCCTTGACAGGGTTGGCGCTGAAGCTTTCTTT. Translating gives CASSALDRVGAEAFF.

This clonotype was counted ten times or more. The rearrangement links TRBV6-6 to TRBJ1-1; 7 bases line up with TRBD1. In germline, CDR1 is MNHNY, CDR2 SVGAGI (reference sequence). This CDR3 is 14 amino acids long. Trimming at V came to 4 bases and at J to 4 bases, leaving 6 bases not matched to a gene. This CDR3 is CASSSNRGVTEAFF. The DNA for the CDR3 is TGTGCCAGCAGTTCGAACAGGGGAGTCACTGAAGCTTTCTTT.

This clonotype came up a few times. J is TRBJ2-3 and V is TRBV5-5, with D perhaps matching TRBD2 (5 bases). Germline assignment: CDR1 SGHKS and CDR2 YYEKEE (reference sequence). This CDR3 contains 15 residues. The V end lost 0 bases, the J end lost 3 bases, and 11 bases lay between the germline ends. The CDR3 here is CASSLAPGSTDTQYF. Written as DNA, the CDR3 is TGTGCCAGCAGCTTGGCTCCGGGGTCGACAGATACGCAGTATTTT.

The J gene is TRBJ2-7, the V gene TRBV2; D is possibly TRBD2 (6 bases). Germline CDR1 and CDR2: SNHLY and FYNNEI. V dropped 6 bases and J dropped 2 bases, with 8 bases sitting between them. CDR3 size: 12 residues. CDR3 region: CASRGEAYEQYV. Here the CDR3 DNA reads TGTGCCAGCAGGGGGGAGGCCTACGAGCAGTACGTC.

This clonotype was counted a few times. This rearrangement joins TRBV7-3 to TRBJ2-6; a possible D gene is TRBD1 (5 bases). The CDR3 is 15 amino acids. Trimming pared 3 bases from V and 2 bases from J, leaving 8 bases between. Germline V gene data show CDR1 as SGHTA and CDR2 as FQGTGA. The CDR3 coding sequence is TGTGCCAGCAGCTTGACAGTCCCTGGGGCCAACGTCCTGACTTTC. Its translation: CASSLTVPGANVLTF. The whole variable domain, remainder taken from reference TRBV7-3 and TRBJ2-6, is GAGVSQTPSNKVTEKGKYVELRCDPISGHTALYWYRQSLGQGPEFLIYFQGTGAADDSGLPNDRFFAVRPEGSVSTLKIQRTERGDSAVYLCASSLTVPGANVLTFGAGSRLTVL.

This clonotype was seen many times. The chain couples TRBV4-1 to TRBJ1-1; D might be TRBD1 (6 bases). V lost 2 bases to trimming and J lost 1 base, with 8 bases between them. CDR3 length: 14 residues. Germline-derived CDR1 and CDR2 are MGHRA and YSYEKL. The CDR3 sequence: CASSQHRENTEAFF. CDR3 nucleotide sequence: TGCGCCAGCAGCCAACACAGGGAGAACACTGAAGCTTTCTTT.

This clonotype was seen only a few times. The chain uses TRBV28 and TRBJ2-7, with 9 bases lining up with TRBD1. The V gene's germline CDR1 is MDHEN and CDR2 SYDVKM. V lost 2 bases and J lost 0; bases outside the gene matches: 2. This CDR3 contains 15 residues. The DNA of the CDR3 is TGTGCCAGCAGTTTACGGGACAGGGCCTCCTACGAGCAGTACGTC. The encoded protein is CASSLRDRASYEQYV.

A few counts support this clonotype. A junction end diverges from the germline sequence, so it may reflect a read error. CDR3 region: CSAHGQARTDAQYF. In DNA, the CDR3 is TGCAGTGCTCACGGACAGGCCCGCACAGATGCGCAGTATTTT. This rearrangement joins TRBV20-1 to TRBJ2-3, with 7 bases that match TRBD1. The length of the CDR3 is 14 residues. CDR1 is DFQATT and CDR2 is SNEGSKA in the germline V gene (reference sequence).

A few counts support this clonotype. The CDR3 sequence is CASSEPTPPEQYV. CDR3 nucleotides: TGTGCCAGCAGTGAACCTACCCCCCCCGAGCAGTACGTC. The chain recombines TRBV6-1 with TRBJ2-7; no reliable D call. V was cut by 2 bases and J by 6 bases, with 11 bases left in between. CDR3 length: 13 residues. Germline loops: CDR1 MNHNS, CDR2 SASEGT.

At least ten counts were recorded for this clonotype. This rearrangement joins TRBV7-8 to TRBJ1-4, with 7 bases fitting TRBD1. Looked up from germline, CDR1 is SGHVS and CDR2 is FQNEAQ. This CDR3 contains 15 residues. V lost 7 bases, J lost 4 bases, and 9 bases stayed unmatched. The CDR3: CASKISGTVNEKLFF. The CDR3 nucleotides are TGTGCCAGCAAGATTTCCGGGACAGTTAATGAAAAACTGTTTTTT. Full variable domain (remainder filled in from reference TRBV7-8 and TRBJ1-4): GAGVSQSPRYKVAKRGQDVALRCDPISGHVSLFWYQQALGQGPEFLTYFQNEAQLDKSGLPSDRFFAERPEGSVSTLKIQRTQQEDSAVYLCASKISGTVNEKLFFGSGTQLSVL.

The V call is TRBV2, the J call TRBJ2-7; D possibly matches TRBD1 or TRBD2 (5 bases each). Germline CDR1 SNHLY, CDR2 FYNNEI. This CDR3 is 12 amino acids long. The V end was cut by 9 bases, the J end by 4 bases, with 13 bases between. The CDR3 DNA follows: TGTGCCAGTCGCGTTGAGGGGTACGAGCAGTACGTC. Its protein is CASRVEGYEQYV.

The J gene is TRBJ2-3, the V gene TRBV18; D remains unclear. Between the trimmed V and J ends, which lost 2 bases and 0 bases, there was a span of 9 bases. This CDR3 spans 15 amino acids. Germline V gives CDR1 KGHSH, CDR2 LQKENI. The CDR3 region has the DNA TGTGCCAGCTCACCAAGGTCAACTAGCACAGATACGCAGTATTTT. It is translated as CASSPRSTSTDTQYF.

This clonotype was picked up a small number of times. The rearrangement joins TRBV7-6 to TRBJ1-1, with D unclear. The CDR3 has 15 residues. Deletions cut 2 bases from V and 5 bases from J, with 15 bases between. Germline V lookup: CDR1 SGHVS, CDR2 FNYEAQ. This chain's CDR3 is CASSLYARADTEAFF. CDR3 coding DNA: TGTGCCAGCAGCTTATACGCCCGCGCGGATACTGAAGCTTTCTTT.

A few counts support this clonotype. This chain links TRBV9 with TRBJ1-3; no definite D call. This CDR3 is built from 13 residues. The germline V gene encodes CDR1 SGDLS and CDR2 YYNGEE. The ends were cut back, 0 bases at V and 8 bases at J, with 9 bases in the middle. The CDR3 sequence: CASSVENKDTIYF. The CDR3 DNA is TGTGCCAGCAGCGTAGAGAATAAGGACACCATATATTTT.

The table lists this clonotype with many counts. This chain uses TRBV6-6 with TRBJ2-6, with a possible D match to TRBD1 (6 bases). V was trimmed by 10 bases and J by 0 bases, leaving 13 bases between them. Germline V gene sequence: CDR1 MNHNY, CDR2 SVGAGI (reference sequence). There are 15 residues in the CDR3. CDR3 protein: CAIQGHHSGANVLTF. The CDR3 DNA reads TGTGCCATTCAGGGGCACCACTCTGGGGCCAACGTCCTGACTTTC.

The chain's CDR3 is CASSPESRPNTGELFF. The DNA for the CDR3 is TGTGCCAGCAGCCCAGAGTCTCGCCCGAACACCGGGGAGCTGTTTTTT. The V and J genes are TRBV6-9 and TRBJ2-2; D ambiguous. The germline V gene encodes CDR1 MNHGY and CDR2 SVAAGI. The CDR3 has 16 amino acids. Trimming stripped 6 bases from V and 0 bases from J, with 14 bases between.

The chain combines TRBV12-3 or TRBV12-4 with TRBJ1-6; D not certain. The CDR3 spans 13 residues. With 2 bases removed from V and 5 bases from J, the gap between germline ends came to 4 bases. The CDR3 reads CASSLSDNSPLHF. The CDR3 DNA sequence: TGTGCCAGCAGTTTAAGCGATAATTCACCCCTCCACTTT.

This clonotype appeared a few times. The chain combines TRBV12-3 or TRBV12-4 with TRBJ2-3; D is unclear. This CDR3 region has 13 residues. V gave up 4 bases and J gave up 1 base, with 6 bases separating them. In DNA, the CDR3 is TGTGCCAGCAGTTCGGCAGGCACAGATACGCAGTATTTT. Its translation is CASSSAGTDTQYF.

This clonotype was picked up a small number of times. The chain has TRBV20-1 and TRBJ1-1; possible D gene TRBD1, 6 bases. Germline loops: CDR1 DFQATT, CDR2 SNEGSKA (reference sequence). V lost 0 bases, J lost 5 bases, and 25 bases lay in between. This CDR3 comprises 18 residues. The CDR3 sequence: CSARDPTGTTGRDTEAFF. The CDR3 DNA reads as TGCAGTGCTAGAGATCCTACCGGGACCACAGGGAGGGATACTGAAGCTTTCTTT.